What follows are 12 T cell receptor beta chains derived from one specimen sequenced in a study of blood T cells in healthy people across ages. The use of a sample-barcoded 5' primer and a J-beta primer mix characterized a second PCR of about 7 to 12 cycles. TCRdb recomputed calls from the 5' RACE reads with MiXCR, one row per CDR3 protein. The sample lists 500,000 to 700,000 distinct CDR3 sequences, about 30% occurring once. The source material was blood. The source is a woman older than 75 in good health.

There are many counts of this clonotype. The chain recombines TRBV20-1 with TRBJ2-5; D possibly corresponds to TRBD1 (5 bases). V was clipped by 6 bases and J by 5 bases, with 16 bases between them. The CDR3 covers 13 residues. Germline V gene sequence: CDR1 DFQATT, CDR2 SNEGSKA (reference sequence). For the CDR3, the DNA is TGCAGTGCCGCGCAAGGGGCCGGGGAGACCCAGTACTTC. Its translation is CSAAQGAGETQYF.

This clonotype was observed at least ten times. Here the CDR3 DNA reads TGTGCCAGCAGCGTAGGGAACACCGGAGGGAACGAGCAGTACTTC. Its translation: CASSVGNTGGNEQYF. The chain employs TRBV9 and TRBJ2-7, with a weak D call TRBD2 (6 bases). The CDR3 is 15 amino acids. CDR1 SGDLS and CDR2 YYNGEE come from the germline V gene. The V and J ends lost 0 bases and 5 bases respectively, with 15 bases between them.

The chain is built from TRBV5-6 and TRBJ2-1, with a possible D match to TRBD2 (5 bases). Trimming shortened V by 4 bases and J by 9 bases, and 14 bases separated the two germline ends. CDR3 length: 13 amino acids. CDR1 is SGHDT and CDR2 is YYEEEE in the germline V gene. CDR3 in amino acids: CASSQRRSGEQFF. The DNA for the CDR3 is TGTGCCAGCAGCCAGCGGAGGAGTGGTGAGCAGTTCTTC.

This clonotype was detected many times. The chain joins TRBV6-6 to TRBJ2-7, with 8 positions matching TRBD2. Trimming cost V 7 bases and J 3 bases; bases outside gene matches: 14. CDR3 length: 16 amino acids. The germline V gene encodes CDR1 MNHNY and CDR2 SVGAGI (reference sequence). CDR3 nucleotides: TGTGCCAGCACTATCGGTGCCGGGACTAGTATCTACGAGCAGTACTTC. Protein product: CASTIGAGTSIYEQYF.

This clonotype was observed at least ten times. The chain is built from TRBV6-2 or TRBV6-3 and TRBJ2-7, with D perhaps matching TRBD1 (6 bases). The CDR3 loop spans 17 amino acids. CDR1 and CDR2 (germline): MNHEY, SVGEGT. V was pared by 2 bases and J by 2 bases, with 19 bases between. The CDR3 loop reads CASSYGFTQGAPYEQYF. The DNA of the CDR3 is TGTGCCAGCAGTTACGGTTTTACACAGGGAGCCCCCTACGAGCAGTACTTC.

In this sample, this clonotype turned up many times. The genes are TRBV11-3 and TRBJ2-1; TRBD2 matches at 13 bases. Trimming took 7 bases from V and 10 from J; bases not matched to a gene: 1. This CDR3 region has 12 residues. Per germline, CDR1 SGHNT and CDR2 YENEEA. The CDR3 DNA is TGTGCCAGCAAGGGACTAGCGGGGGAGCAGTTCTTC. This encodes CASKGLAGEQFF.

With respect to this clonotype: A read error may be the cause here, since a much bigger clone is one base away. This chain's CDR3 is CAGSKAVELYSPLHF. The CDR3 coding sequence is TGCGCCGGCAGCAAAGCCGTAGAACTGTATTCACCCCTCCACTTT. The rearrangement joins TRBV4-1 to TRBJ1-6, with D unclear. The CDR3 sequence is 15 residues long. CDR1 and CDR2 (germline): MGHRA, YSYEKL.

This chain connects TRBV7-2 to TRBJ2-5; D unclear. Trimming removed 6 bases at V and 11 bases at J, with 16 bases between. The CDR3 runs 12 residues. In germline, CDR1 is SGHTA, CDR2 FQGNSA. In DNA form, the CDR3 reads TGTGCCAGCAGTTTCGGGTTTAATGAGCAGTACTTC. Its protein is CASSFGFNEQYF.

This clonotype was detected only once. This may arise from a read error, as a much more abundant clone is one base away. V gene TRBV9 combines with J gene TRBJ1-1; a weak D match, TRBD1 (5 bases). The germline V gene has CDR1 SGDLS and CDR2 YYNGEE. The CDR3 is 13 amino acids. CDR3 bases: TGTGCCGGCAGCGTAGAGCAGGGCACTGAAGCTTTCTTT. Protein product: CAGSVEQGTEAFF.

This clonotype was detected a few times. Just one base apart from a much larger clone, this may be a read error. The genes are TRBV7-3 and TRBJ2-3, with TRBD2 identical over 7 bases. The germline gives CDR1 SGHTA, CDR2 FQGTGA. V lost 3 bases to trimming and J lost 5 bases; unmatched junction nucleotides: 11. The CDR3 has 16 residues. CDR3 coding DNA: TGTGCCAGCAGCTTTCCAGCGGGGTGGTCGAGAGATACGCAGTATTTT. Protein sequence: CASSFPAGWSRDTQYF.

This clonotype was picked up a small number of times. The V and J genes are TRBV27 and TRBJ1-1, with 8 bases that match TRBD1. The CDR3 spans 14 residues. The junction had 6 bases not matched to a gene; V was cut back by 6 bases and J by 3 bases. Germline assignment: CDR1 MNHEY and CDR2 SMNVEV (reference sequence). CDR3 sequence (DNA): TGTGCCAGCAGCCGACAGGGGTGGCACACTGAAGCTTTCTTT. As protein: CASSRQGWHTEAFF.

About this clonotype itself: A clone one base away is much larger, so this may be a read error. The chain joins TRBV7-2 to TRBJ2-1; 8 bases match TRBD1. The trim removed 1 base at V and 10 bases at J, leaving 9 bases unmatched. Looked up from germline, CDR1 is SGHTA and CDR2 is FQGNSA. This CDR3 comprises 15 residues. DNA of the CDR3: TGTGCCAGCAGCTTAGGGCAGGGGGCTTTCTACGAGCAGTTCTTC. It specifies CASSLGQGAFYEQFF.